Detailed here is one TCR beta chain. Antigen unknown. Assay: immunoSEQ multiplex PCR; the TCRdb copy retains only in-frame clones and omits some. The sample carries around 60,000 clones, 83% recorded once. The data were obtained in a study of a mutant IDH1 vaccine in newly diagnosed glioma. Study context: Once 4-6 weeks had passed after radiotherapy alone, vaccination started, or it started with temozolomide cycles. Visit V12 was conducted at week 35 as the safety follow-up. Visit V13 came later, at week 47. Every participant had undergone radiotherapy, temozolomide, or both before, and most underwent both.

Time point given: week 47, end of study. With topical imiquimod, each dose of the vaccine consisted of 300 ug of mutant IDH1 20-mer peptide. Donor diagnoses consisted of new WHO grade 3 or 4 IDH1-mutant, ATRX-lost astrocytomas. This CDR3 spans 14 amino acids. Per germline, CDR1 MNHEY and CDR2 SVGAGI. V was clipped by 2 bases and J by 7 bases, with 12 bases between them. This rearrangement joins TRBV6-5 to TRBJ2-1; perhaps TRBD2 as D (7 bases). This TCR was sampled from a man aged 25-40 years with glioma. The source was PBMCs, collected from a glioma patient whose treatment included an IDH1 peptide vaccine. CDR3 residues: CASSYHGGANEQFF. The CDR3 nucleotides read TGTGCCAGCAGTTACCATGGGGGGGCGAATGAGCAGTTCTTC.